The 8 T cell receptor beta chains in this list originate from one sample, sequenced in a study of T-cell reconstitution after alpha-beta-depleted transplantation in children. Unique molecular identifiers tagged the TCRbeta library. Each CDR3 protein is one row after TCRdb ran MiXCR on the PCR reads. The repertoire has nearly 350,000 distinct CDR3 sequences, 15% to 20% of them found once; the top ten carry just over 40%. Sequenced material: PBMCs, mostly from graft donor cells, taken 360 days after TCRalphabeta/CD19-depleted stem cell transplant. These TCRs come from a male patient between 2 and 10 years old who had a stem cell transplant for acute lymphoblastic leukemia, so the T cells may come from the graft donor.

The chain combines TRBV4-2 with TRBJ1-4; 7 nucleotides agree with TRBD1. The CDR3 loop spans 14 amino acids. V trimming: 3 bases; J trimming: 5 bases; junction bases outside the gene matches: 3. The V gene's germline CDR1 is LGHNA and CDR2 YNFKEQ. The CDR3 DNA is TGTGCCAGCAGCCAGGGACAGTTAAATGAAAAACTGTTTTTT. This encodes CASSQGQLNEKLFF.

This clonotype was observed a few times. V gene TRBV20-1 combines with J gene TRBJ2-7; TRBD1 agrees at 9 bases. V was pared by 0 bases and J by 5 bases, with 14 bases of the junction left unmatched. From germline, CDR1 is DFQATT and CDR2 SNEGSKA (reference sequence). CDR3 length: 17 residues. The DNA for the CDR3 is TGCAGTGCTAGAGATCCCCCGGGACAGGGTCGTAGCCACGAGCAGTACTTC. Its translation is CSARDPPGQGRSHEQYF.

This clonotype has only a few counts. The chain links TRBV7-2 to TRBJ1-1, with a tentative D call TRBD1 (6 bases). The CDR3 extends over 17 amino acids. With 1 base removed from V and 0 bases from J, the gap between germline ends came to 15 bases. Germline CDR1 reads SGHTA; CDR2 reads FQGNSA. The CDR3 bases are TGTGCCAGCAGCTTAGTGGTAGGGGGAGAAATGAACACTGAAGCTTTCTTT. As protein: CASSLVVGGEMNTEAFF.

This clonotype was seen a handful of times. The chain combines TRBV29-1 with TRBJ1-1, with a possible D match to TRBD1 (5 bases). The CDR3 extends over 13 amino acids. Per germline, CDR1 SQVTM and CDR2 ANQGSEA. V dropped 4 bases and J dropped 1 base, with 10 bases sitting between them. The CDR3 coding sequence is TGCAGCGTTGCAACGGGGGGGAACACTGAAGCTTTCTTT. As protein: CSVATGGNTEAFF.

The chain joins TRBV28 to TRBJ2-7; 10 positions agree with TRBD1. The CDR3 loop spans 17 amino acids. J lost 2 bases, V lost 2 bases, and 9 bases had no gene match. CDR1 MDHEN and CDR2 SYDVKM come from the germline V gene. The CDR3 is CASSLGARDRGTYEQYF. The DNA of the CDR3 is TGTGCCAGCAGTTTAGGGGCACGGGACAGGGGTACCTACGAGCAGTACTTC.

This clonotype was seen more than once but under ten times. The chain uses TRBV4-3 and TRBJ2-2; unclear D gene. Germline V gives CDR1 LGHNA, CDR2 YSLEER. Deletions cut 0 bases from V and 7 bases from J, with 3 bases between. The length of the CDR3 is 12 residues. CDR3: CASSQEYGELFF. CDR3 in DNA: TGCGCCAGCAGCCAAGAATACGGGGAGCTGTTTTTT.

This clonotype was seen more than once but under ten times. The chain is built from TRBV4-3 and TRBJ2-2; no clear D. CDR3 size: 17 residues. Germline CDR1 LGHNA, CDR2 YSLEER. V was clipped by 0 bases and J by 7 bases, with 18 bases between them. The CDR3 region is CASSQDTTSGPRGELFF. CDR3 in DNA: TGCGCCAGCAGCCAAGATACAACCTCGGGTCCCCGCGGGGAGCTGTTTTTT.

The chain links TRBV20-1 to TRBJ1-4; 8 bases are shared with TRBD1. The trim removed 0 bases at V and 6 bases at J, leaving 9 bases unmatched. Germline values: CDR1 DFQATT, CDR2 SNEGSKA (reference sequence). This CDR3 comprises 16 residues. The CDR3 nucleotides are TGCAGTGCTAGAGAAGTACGACAGGGGAGGGATGAAAAACTGTTTTTT. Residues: CSAREVRQGRDEKLFF.